Presented here are 23 T cell receptor beta chains from one specimen sequenced in a study of blood T cell repertoires in COVID-19. Profiled with immunoSEQ multiplex PCR; TCRdb holds only in-frame clones, not every one. The table shows 250,000 to 300,000 clones, with under 90% occurring only once. The material sequenced was peripheral blood. The receptors shown here come from a woman aged 55-69 years with active or convalescent COVID-19.

J is TRBJ1-1 and V is TRBV7-9, with 10 bases aligning to TRBD1. Trimming cost V 7 bases and J 6 bases; bases outside gene matches: 11. CDR1 and CDR2 (germline): SEHNR, FQNEAQ (reference sequence). There are 15 residues in the CDR3. The CDR3 DNA sequence: TGTGCCAGCACGGAGACAGGGGGCCTAATCTCTGAAGCTTTCTTT. Translating it yields CASTETGGLISEAFF.

V and J are TRBV9 and TRBJ1-2; 8 nucleotides match TRBD1. This CDR3 region has 15 residues. Per the germline V gene, CDR1 is SGDLS and CDR2 is YYNGEE. V gave up 0 bases and J gave up 4 bases; unmatched junction bases: 5. The CDR3 region is CASSVEGGTGYGYTF. In DNA, the CDR3 is TGTGCCAGCAGCGTAGAAGGAGGGACAGGCTATGGCTACACCTTC.

The gene calls are TRBV7-9 and TRBJ1-5; 7 bases are shared with TRBD1. CDR1 and CDR2 from the germline V gene are SEHNR and FQNEAQ (reference sequence). The CDR3 has 15 amino acids. J lost 1 base, V lost 6 bases, and 6 bases had no gene match. CDR3 coding DNA: TGTGCCAGCAGTACAGGGGAGCTAAGCAATCAGCCCCAGCATTTT. Translating gives CASSTGELSNQPQHF.

The chain links TRBV9 to TRBJ1-2; D remains ambiguous. CDR3 length equals 13 residues. Germline V gene sequence: CDR1 SGDLS, CDR2 YYNGEE. Trimming cost V 0 bases and J 4 bases, with 7 bases left between them. CDR3 sequence (DNA): TGTGCCAGCAGCGTAGAGGAGGGCTATGGCTACACCTTC. Its protein product is CASSVEEGYGYTF. Full variable domain (remainder filled in from reference TRBV9 and TRBJ1-2): DSGVTQTPKHLITATGQRVTLRCSPRSGDLSVYWYQQSLDQGLQFLIQYYNGEERAKGNILERFSAQQFPDLHSELNLSSLELGDSALYFCASSVEEGYGYTFGSGTRLTVV.

The rearrangement uses TRBV19 and TRBJ1-3; a weak D match, TRBD1 (6 bases). Trimming cost V 8 bases and J 0 bases, with 17 bases left between them. The CDR3 is 16 residues long. Germline loops: CDR1 LNHDA, CDR2 SQIVND (reference sequence). In DNA, the CDR3 is TGTGCCAGTCAAGGGCAGGGGCTCCCCTCTGGAAACACCATATATTTT. This gives the protein CASQGQGLPSGNTIYF.

This rearrangement joins TRBV7-9 to TRBJ1-2; TRBD1 is a possible D gene (5 bases). Trimming pared 5 bases from V and 5 bases from J, leaving 18 bases between. CDR1 and CDR2 (germline): SEHNR, FQNEAQ (reference sequence). This CDR3 region has 15 residues. The CDR3 spells CASSQSSGGEYGYTF. CDR3 nucleotides: TGTGCCAGCAGCCAGAGTAGTGGGGGGGAATATGGCTACACCTTC.

J is TRBJ1-2 and V is TRBV3-1 (or the pseudogene TRBV3-2), with D possibly TRBD1 on 6 matching bases. This CDR3 has 14 amino acids. Trimming stripped 0 bases from V and 8 bases from J, with 13 bases between. In germline, CDR1 is LGHDT, CDR2 YNNKEL (reference sequence). CDR3 sequence: CASSQEAGARGYTF. The CDR3 DNA sequence: TGTGCCAGCAGCCAAGAGGCGGGGGCGCGGGGCTACACCTTC.

The chain carries TRBV25-1 and TRBJ1-6; tentatively, D is TRBD1 (5 bases). Germline CDR1 reads MGHDK; CDR2 reads SYGVNS. The V end lost 5 bases, the J end lost 7 bases, and 18 bases lay between the germline ends. The CDR3 is 16 amino acids. CDR3 protein: CASSQGAGPGNSPLHF. The CDR3 DNA reads as TGTGCCAGCAGTCAAGGGGCTGGGCCAGGGAATTCACCCCTCCACTTT.

The J gene is TRBJ1-2, the V gene TRBV12-3 or TRBV12-4; D perhaps matches TRBD1 (6 bases). V gave up 5 bases and J gave up 7 bases, with 11 bases separating them. The CDR3 has 12 residues. CDR3 protein: CASSRMTGGYTF. The DNA of the CDR3 is TGTGCCAGCAGTCGAATGACAGGTGGCTACACCTTC.

CDR3 sequence: CASTFEADREAFF. CDR3 coding DNA: TGTGCCAGCACCTTTGAAGCGGACAGAGAAGCTTTCTTT. The rearrangement uses TRBV12-3 or TRBV12-4 and TRBJ1-1, with D perhaps matching TRBD1 (6 bases). V lost 7 bases, J lost 8 bases, and 17 bases lay in between. This CDR3 contains 13 residues.

This chain joins TRBV10-3 and TRBJ1-2; D is unclear. The CDR3 runs to 16 residues. CDR1 and CDR2 (germline): ENHRY, SYGVKD. V shed 0 bases and J shed 0 bases, with 11 bases lying between them. The CDR3 sequence: CAISESGEVANYGYTF. The CDR3 DNA sequence: TGTGCCATCAGTGAGTCCGGGGAGGTGGCTAACTATGGCTACACCTTC.

The chain joins TRBV5-1 to TRBJ2-2; 8 bases fit TRBD2. The CDR3 runs to 16 residues. J was trimmed by 3 bases and V by 0 bases; bases with no gene match: 4. Germline CDR1 reads SGHRS; CDR2 reads YFSETQ. The CDR3 here is CASSLGGRSDTGELFF. The CDR3 DNA is TGCGCCAGCAGCTTGGGCGGGAGGTCGGACACCGGGGAGCTGTTTTTT.

The V gene is TRBV2, the J gene TRBJ1-5; TRBD1 aligns across 9 bases. The germline V gene has CDR1 SNHLY and CDR2 FYNNEI. The V segment lost 5 bases and the J segment 7 bases; nucleotides outside the gene matches: 6. CDR3 length: 14 residues. The CDR3 loop reads CASSSTGGEQPQHF. CDR3 sequence (DNA): TGTGCCAGCAGTTCCACAGGGGGCGAACAGCCCCAGCATTTT.

The V call is TRBV11-2, the J call TRBJ2-7, with a tentative D call TRBD2 (5 bases). CDR3 length: 15 residues. V lost 1 base and J lost 6, with 16 bases in between. The germline V gene has CDR1 SGHAT and CDR2 FQNNGV. The CDR3 region is CASSLVRVADSEQYF. CDR3 sequence (DNA): TGTGCCAGCAGCTTAGTCCGGGTCGCGGACTCCGAGCAGTACTTC.

This chain connects TRBV29-1 to TRBJ1-2, with a weak D call TRBD1 (6 bases). CDR3 length equals 14 residues. V shed 5 bases and J shed 7 bases, with 20 bases lying between them. From germline, CDR1 is SQVTM and CDR2 ANQGSEA. The chain's CDR3 is CSVSPAGGAGGYTF. In DNA, the CDR3 is TGCAGCGTTTCCCCGGCGGGGGGCGCGGGTGGCTACACCTTC.

The DNA for the CDR3 is TGTGCCAGTAGTATACAGGGGGCAAAGAATGAGCAGTTCTTC. This gives the protein CASSIQGAKNEQFF. This chain joins TRBV19 and TRBJ2-1, with 8 bases matching TRBD1. Germline V gene data show CDR1 as LNHDA and CDR2 as SQIVND (reference sequence). V shed 2 bases, J shed 7 bases, and the junction held 4 bases outside the gene matches. This CDR3 contains 14 residues.

J is TRBJ2-4 and V is TRBV5-5, with 8 bases aligning to TRBD1. V was clipped by 0 bases and J by 8 bases; unmatched bases: 10. The CDR3 consists of 16 residues. In germline, CDR1 is SGHKS, CDR2 YYEKEE (reference sequence). CDR3 sequence reads: CASSLVLSTGGDIQYF. As DNA, the CDR3 is TGTGCCAGCAGCTTGGTCCTCTCCACAGGGGGTGACATTCAGTACTTC.

This rearrangement joins TRBV4-1 to TRBJ1-6; D unresolved. The V gene lost 0 bases and the J gene lost 2 bases, with 11 bases spanning the gap. There are 17 residues in the CDR3. The germline V gene has CDR1 MGHRA and CDR2 YSYEKL. The CDR3 DNA reads as TGCGCCAGCAGCCAAGAGACCCAGGTTACCTATAATTCACCCCTCCACTTT. This encodes CASSQETQVTYNSPLHF.

V and J are TRBV4-1 and TRBJ1-6, with 9 bases aligning to TRBD1. The CDR3 contains 15 residues. With 0 bases clipped from V and 10 bases from J, the junction kept 4 bases outside the gene matches. Germline lookup yields CDR1 MGHRA and CDR2 YSYEKL. For the CDR3, the DNA is TGCGCCAGCAGCCAAGATTGGGACAGGGTGTCACCCCTCCACTTT. Its protein is CASSQDWDRVSPLHF.

The J gene is TRBJ1-2, the V gene TRBV2; no firm D call. Germline V CDR1 and CDR2: SNHLY, FYNNEI. CDR3 length: 13 amino acids. Trimming pared 3 bases from V and 2 bases from J, leaving 7 bases between. The CDR3: CASSEAGNYGYTF. The CDR3 DNA reads TGTGCCAGCAGTGAGGCCGGGAACTATGGCTACACCTTC.

The chain uses TRBV19 and TRBJ1-5; 9 bases are shared with TRBD1. V lost 3 bases and J lost 3; bases outside the gene matches: 9. Germline V gene lookup returns CDR1 LNHDA and CDR2 SQIVND (reference sequence). The length of the CDR3 is 17 residues. CDR3 protein: CASSIIQGASLNQPQHF. CDR3 DNA: TGTGCCAGTAGTATCATACAGGGGGCTAGTCTCAATCAGCCCCAGCATTTT.

This chain joins TRBV11-3 and TRBJ2-7; 7 bases align to TRBD1. Germline V gene lookup returns CDR1 SGHNT and CDR2 YENEEA. This CDR3 contains 12 residues. Trimming cost V 5 bases and J 5 bases; bases outside gene matches: 3. CDR3 nucleotide sequence: TGTGCCAGCAGCCAGGGGGATCACGAGCAGTACTTC. Its translation: CASSQGDHEQYF.

The chain joins TRBV18 to TRBJ1-1, with TRBD1 matching 7 bases. V gave up 4 bases and J gave up 2 bases; unmatched junction bases: 4. Germline V gene sequence: CDR1 KGHSH, CDR2 LQKENI. The CDR3 runs to 14 residues. CDR3 DNA sequence: TGTGCCAGCTCACAGGGGGCCCCAAACACTGAAGCTTTCTTT. The encoded protein is CASSQGAPNTEAFF.